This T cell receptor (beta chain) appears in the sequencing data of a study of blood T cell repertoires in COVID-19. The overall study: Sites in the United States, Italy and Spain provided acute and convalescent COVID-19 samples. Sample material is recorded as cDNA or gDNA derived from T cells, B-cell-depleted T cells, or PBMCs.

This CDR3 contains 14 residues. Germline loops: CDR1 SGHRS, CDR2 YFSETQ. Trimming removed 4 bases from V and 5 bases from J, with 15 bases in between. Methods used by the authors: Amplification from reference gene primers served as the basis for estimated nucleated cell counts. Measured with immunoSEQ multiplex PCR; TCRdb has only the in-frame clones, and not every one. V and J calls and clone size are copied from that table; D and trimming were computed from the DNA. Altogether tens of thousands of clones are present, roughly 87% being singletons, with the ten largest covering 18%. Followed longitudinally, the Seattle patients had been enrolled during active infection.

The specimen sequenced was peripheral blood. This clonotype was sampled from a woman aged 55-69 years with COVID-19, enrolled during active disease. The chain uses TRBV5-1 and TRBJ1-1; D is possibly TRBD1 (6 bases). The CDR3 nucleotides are TGCGCCAGCAGCGCGCAGGGGCCTGGGACTGAAGCTTTCTTT. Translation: CASSAQGPGTEAFF.